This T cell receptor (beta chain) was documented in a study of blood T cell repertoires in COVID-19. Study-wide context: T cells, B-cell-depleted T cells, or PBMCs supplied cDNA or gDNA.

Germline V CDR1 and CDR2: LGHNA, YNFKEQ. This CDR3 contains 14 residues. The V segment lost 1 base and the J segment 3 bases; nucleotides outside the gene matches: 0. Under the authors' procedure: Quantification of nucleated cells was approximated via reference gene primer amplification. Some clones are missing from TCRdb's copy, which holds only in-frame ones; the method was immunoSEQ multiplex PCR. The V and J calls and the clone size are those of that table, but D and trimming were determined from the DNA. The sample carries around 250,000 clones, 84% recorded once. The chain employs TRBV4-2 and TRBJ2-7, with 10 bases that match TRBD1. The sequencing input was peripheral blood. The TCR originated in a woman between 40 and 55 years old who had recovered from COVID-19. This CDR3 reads CASSQGDRGYEQYF. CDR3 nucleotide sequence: TGTGCCAGCAGCCAAGGGGACAGGGGCTACGAGCAGTACTTC.